The clone carrying this T cell receptor (beta chain) has only a few counts. Using a J-beta primer mix together with a sample-barcoded 5' primer, a second PCR was run for about 6 to 11 cycles. TCRdb used MiXCR to reprocess the 5' RACE reads, holding one entry per CDR3 protein. The sample lists roughly 930,000 distinct CDR3 sequences; around 46% were seen once. This specimen belongs to a study of blood T cells in healthy people across ages. The sequenced sample was blood. The clonotype comes from a young man in good health.

CDR3 DNA: TGTGCCAGCAGTTACTCTAGCGGGGCAGATACGCAGTATTTT. Protein product: CASSYSSGADTQYF. The chain combines TRBV6-5 with TRBJ2-3; 8 bases line up with TRBD2. The ends lost 0 bases at V and 4 bases at J; junction bases unmatched: 0. Looked up from germline, CDR1 is MNHEY and CDR2 is SVGAGI. The CDR3 spans 14 residues.